The clone carrying this TCR beta chain has ten or more counts. Its antigen remains unidentified. The record originates from a study of Graves' ophthalmopathy and Graves' hyperthyroidism. Study-wide results and limits: A majority of expanded thyroid clonotypes exceeding 0.001 frequency were likewise present in blood.

By definition, stable hyperthyroidism involved no ophthalmopathy within 18 months of follow-up. RNA transcripts provided the template for amplifying TCR beta CDR3 regions. RT-PCR in the first round used HTBI primers; a second-round multiplex PCR followed. TCRdb reprocessed the multiplex PCR reads via MiXCR and lists one record per CDR3 protein. Found here are roughly 610,000 distinct CDR3 sequences, about 20% of them singletons; the top ten hold approximately 7.7%. This TCR came from a young woman with stable Graves' hyperthyroidism. Some clones in this sample may be carry-over from other donors' samples. Sequenced material: peripheral blood.

The DNA for the CDR3 is TGTGCCAGCAGTTTCTGGGGAAACACCATATATTTT. It specifies CASSFWGNTIYF. The chain combines TRBV12-3 or TRBV12-4 with TRBJ1-3; D is unresolved. Trimming shortened V by 3 bases and J by 4 bases, and 4 bases separated the two germline ends. CDR3 length equals 12 residues.